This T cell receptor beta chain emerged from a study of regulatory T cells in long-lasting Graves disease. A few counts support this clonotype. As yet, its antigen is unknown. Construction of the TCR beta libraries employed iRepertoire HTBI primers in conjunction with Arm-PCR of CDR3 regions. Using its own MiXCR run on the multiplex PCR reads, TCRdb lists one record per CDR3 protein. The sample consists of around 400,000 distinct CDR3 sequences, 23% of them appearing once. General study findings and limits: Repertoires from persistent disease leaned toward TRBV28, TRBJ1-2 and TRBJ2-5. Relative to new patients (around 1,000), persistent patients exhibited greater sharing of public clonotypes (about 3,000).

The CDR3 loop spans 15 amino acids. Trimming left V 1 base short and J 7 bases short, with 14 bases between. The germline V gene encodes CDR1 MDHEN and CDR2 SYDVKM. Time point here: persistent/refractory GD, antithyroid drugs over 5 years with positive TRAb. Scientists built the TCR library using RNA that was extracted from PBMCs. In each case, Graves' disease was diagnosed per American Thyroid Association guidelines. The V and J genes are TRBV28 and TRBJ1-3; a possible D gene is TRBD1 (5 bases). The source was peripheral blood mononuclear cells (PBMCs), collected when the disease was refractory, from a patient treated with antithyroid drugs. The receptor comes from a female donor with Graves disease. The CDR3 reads CASSLSGRDPNTIYF. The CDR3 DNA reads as TGTGCCAGCAGTTTATCGGGCAGGGATCCCAACACCATATATTTT. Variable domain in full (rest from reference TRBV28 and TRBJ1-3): DVKVTQSSRYLVKRTGEKVFLECVQDMDHENMFWYRQDPGLGLRLIYFSYDVKMKEKGDIPEGYSVSREKKERFSLILESASTNQTSMYLCASSLSGRDPNTIYFGEGSWLTVV.